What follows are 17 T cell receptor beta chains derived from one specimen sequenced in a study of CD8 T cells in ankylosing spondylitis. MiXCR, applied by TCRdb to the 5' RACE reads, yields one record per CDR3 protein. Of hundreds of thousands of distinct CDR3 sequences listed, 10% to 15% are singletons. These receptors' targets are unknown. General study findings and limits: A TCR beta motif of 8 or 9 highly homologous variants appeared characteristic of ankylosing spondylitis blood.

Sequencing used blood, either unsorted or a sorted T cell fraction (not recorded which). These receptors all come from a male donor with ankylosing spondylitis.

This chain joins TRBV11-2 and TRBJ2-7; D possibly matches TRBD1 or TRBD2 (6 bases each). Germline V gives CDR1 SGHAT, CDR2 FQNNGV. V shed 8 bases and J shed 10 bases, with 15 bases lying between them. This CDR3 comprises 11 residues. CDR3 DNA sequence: TGTGCCAGCGGGGCCGGGGGCGGACAGTACTTC. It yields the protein CASGAGGGQYF.

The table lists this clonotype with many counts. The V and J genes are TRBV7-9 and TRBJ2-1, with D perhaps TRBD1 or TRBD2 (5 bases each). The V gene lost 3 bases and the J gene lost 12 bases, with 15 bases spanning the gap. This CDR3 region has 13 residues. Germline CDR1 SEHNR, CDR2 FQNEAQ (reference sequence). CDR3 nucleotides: TGTGCCAGCAGCTTGGGGGATGTCGGCGGGCAGTTCTTC. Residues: CASSLGDVGGQFF.

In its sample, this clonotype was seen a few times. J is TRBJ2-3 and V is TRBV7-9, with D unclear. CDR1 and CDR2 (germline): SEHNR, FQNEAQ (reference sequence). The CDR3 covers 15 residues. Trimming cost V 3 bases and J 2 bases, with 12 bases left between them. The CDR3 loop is CASSFGWEFTDTQYF. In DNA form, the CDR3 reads TGTGCCAGCAGCTTCGGGTGGGAATTCACAGATACGCAGTATTTT.

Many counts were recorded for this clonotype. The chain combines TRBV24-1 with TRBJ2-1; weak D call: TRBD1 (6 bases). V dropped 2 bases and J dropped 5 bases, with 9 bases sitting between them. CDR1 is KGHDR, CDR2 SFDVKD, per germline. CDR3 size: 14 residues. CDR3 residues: CATSDYQGNNEQFF. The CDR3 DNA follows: TGTGCCACCAGTGATTATCAGGGGAACAATGAGCAGTTCTTC.

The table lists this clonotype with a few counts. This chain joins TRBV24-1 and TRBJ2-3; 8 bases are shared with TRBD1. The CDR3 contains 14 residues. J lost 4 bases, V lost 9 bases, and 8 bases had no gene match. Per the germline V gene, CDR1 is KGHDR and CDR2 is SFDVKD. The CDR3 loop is CATQSTGGSDTQYF. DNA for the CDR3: TGTGCCACCCAGAGTACAGGGGGGTCAGATACGCAGTATTTT.

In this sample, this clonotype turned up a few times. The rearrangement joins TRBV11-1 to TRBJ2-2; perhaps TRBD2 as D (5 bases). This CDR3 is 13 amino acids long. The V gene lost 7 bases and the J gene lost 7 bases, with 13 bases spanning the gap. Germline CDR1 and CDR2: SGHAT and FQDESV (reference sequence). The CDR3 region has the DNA TGTGCCAGCACCCAGAACCGGGGCGGGGAGCTGTTTTTT. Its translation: CASTQNRGGELFF.

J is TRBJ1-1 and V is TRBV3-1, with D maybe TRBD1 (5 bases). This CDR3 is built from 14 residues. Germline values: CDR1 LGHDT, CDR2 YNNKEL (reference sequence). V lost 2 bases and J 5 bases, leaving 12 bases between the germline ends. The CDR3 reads CASSQKGEWTEAFF. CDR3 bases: TGTGCCAGCAGCCAAAAAGGGGAGTGGACTGAAGCTTTCTTT. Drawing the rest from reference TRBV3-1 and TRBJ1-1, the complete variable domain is DTAVSQTPKYLVTQMGNDKSIKCEQNLGHDTMYWYKQDSKKFLKIMFSYNNKELIINETVPNRFSPKSPDKAHLNLHINSLELGDSAVYFCASSQKGEWTEAFFGQGTRLTVV.

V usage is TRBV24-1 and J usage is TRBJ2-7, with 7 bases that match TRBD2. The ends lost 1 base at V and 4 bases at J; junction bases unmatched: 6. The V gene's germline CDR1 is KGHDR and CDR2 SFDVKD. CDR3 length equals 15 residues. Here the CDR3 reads CATSDFSAGRYEQYF. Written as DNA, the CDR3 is TGTGCCACCAGTGATTTCTCAGCGGGAAGATACGAGCAGTACTTC.

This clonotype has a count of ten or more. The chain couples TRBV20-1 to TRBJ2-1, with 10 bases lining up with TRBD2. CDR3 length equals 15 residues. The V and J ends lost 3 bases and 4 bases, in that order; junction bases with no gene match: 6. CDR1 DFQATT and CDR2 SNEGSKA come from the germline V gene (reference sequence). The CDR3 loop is CSAREREGGYNEQFF. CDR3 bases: TGCAGTGCTAGGGAGCGGGAGGGGGGGTACAATGAGCAGTTCTTC.

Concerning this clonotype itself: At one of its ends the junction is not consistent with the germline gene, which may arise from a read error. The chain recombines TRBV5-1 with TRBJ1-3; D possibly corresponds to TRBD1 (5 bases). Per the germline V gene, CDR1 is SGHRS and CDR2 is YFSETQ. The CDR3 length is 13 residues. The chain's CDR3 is CASSLAGPRGADF. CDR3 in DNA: TGCGCCAGCAGCTTGGCAGGACCGAGAGGGGCGGATTTT. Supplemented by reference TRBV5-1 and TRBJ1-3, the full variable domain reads KAGVTQTPRYLIKTRGQQVTLSCSPISGHRSVSWYQQTPGQGLQFLFEYFSETQRNKGNFPGRFSGRQFSNSRSEMNVSTLELGDSALYLCASSLAGPRGADFGEGSWLTVV.

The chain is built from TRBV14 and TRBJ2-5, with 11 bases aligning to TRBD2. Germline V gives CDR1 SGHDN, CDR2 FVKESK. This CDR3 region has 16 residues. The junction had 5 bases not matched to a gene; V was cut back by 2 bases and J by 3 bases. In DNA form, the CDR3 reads TGTGCCAGCAGCCAACTCGGGACTAGCGGAAAAGAGACCCAGTACTTC. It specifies CASSQLGTSGKETQYF.

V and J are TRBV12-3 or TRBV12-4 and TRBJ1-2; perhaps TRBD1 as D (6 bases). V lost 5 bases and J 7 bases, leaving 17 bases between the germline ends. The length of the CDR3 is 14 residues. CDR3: CASSPGRGARGYTF. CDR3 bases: TGTGCCAGCAGTCCCGGTCGGGGGGCCCGTGGCTACACCTTC.

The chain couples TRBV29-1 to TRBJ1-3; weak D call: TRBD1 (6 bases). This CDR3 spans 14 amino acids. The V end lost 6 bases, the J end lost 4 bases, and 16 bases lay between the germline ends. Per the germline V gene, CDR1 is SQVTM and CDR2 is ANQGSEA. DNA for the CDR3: TGCAGCGTCGGGGGGCGGACAGCCGGAAACACCATATATTTT. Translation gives CSVGGRTAGNTIYF.

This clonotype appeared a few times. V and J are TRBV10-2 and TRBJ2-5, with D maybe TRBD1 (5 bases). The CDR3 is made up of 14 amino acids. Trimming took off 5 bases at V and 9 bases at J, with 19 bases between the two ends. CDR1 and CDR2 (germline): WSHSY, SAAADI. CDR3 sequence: CASSPIRDSRAQYF. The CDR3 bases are TGCGCCAGCAGTCCTATCCGCGACTCCAGGGCCCAGTACTTC.

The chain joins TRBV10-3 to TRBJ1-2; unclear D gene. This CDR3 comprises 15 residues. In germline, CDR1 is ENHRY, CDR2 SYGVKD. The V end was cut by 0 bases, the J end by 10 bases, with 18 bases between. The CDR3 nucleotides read TGTGCCATCAGTGAGTCTAGATCAGCCTACGGGGACTACACCTTC. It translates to CAISESRSAYGDYTF.

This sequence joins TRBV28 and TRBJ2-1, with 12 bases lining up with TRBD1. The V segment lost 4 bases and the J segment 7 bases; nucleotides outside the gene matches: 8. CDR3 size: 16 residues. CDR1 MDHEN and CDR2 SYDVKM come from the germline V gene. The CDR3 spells CASSSPGTGGKNEQFF. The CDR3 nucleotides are TGTGCCAGCAGTTCACCCGGGACAGGGGGCAAGAATGAGCAGTTCTTC.

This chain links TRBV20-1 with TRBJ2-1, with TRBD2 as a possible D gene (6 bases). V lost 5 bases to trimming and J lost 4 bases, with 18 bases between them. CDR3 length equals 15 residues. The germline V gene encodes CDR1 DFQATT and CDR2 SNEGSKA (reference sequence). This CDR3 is CSAPSGSGLYNEQFF. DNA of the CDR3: TGCAGTGCTCCTTCGGGTAGCGGCTTATACAATGAGCAGTTCTTC.